The source of this T cell receptor beta chain is a study of control samples from healthy donors and cancer patients. CDR3 length: 15 residues. Germline V gives CDR1 WSHSY, CDR2 SAAADI. The V and J ends lost 4 bases and 0 bases respectively, with 12 bases between them. Method: immunoSEQ multiplex PCR; TCRdb's copy keeps in-frame clones and lacks some. The data hold about 150,000 clones, with about 95% observed a single time. Sequencing was done on a sample of PBMCs. This TCR derives from a man aged 55 to 70 with colorectal cancer. This chain uses TRBV10-2 with TRBJ1-1; D perhaps matches TRBD1 (6 bases). CDR3 coding DNA: TGCGCCAGCAGTGGAGGGGGGCAGATGAACACTGAAGCTTTCTTT. Its translation is CASSGGGQMNTEAFF.